Below, 25 T cell receptor beta chains from the same sample are listed, as sequenced in a study of glioma-infiltrating T cells. Amplification of TCR alpha and beta CDR3 regions from RNA used iRepertoire nested multiplex PCR. Each CDR3 protein is one row after TCRdb ran MiXCR on the multiplex PCR reads. The sample carries about 400,000 distinct CDR3 sequences, roughly two fifths recorded once. The sample was glioma tissue, nonneoplastic brain tissue, or PBMCs (not recorded which). The source of these receptors is a human donor with low-grade glioma or glioblastoma, undergoing nonglioma brain surgery, or in good health (not recorded which).

Points on this clonotype: Likely a read error: the CDR3 ends without its conserved phenylalanine or tryptophan. The V and J genes are TRBV20-1 and TRBJ2-3; TRBD1 or TRBD2 may be the D gene (6 bases each). From germline, CDR1 is DFQATT and CDR2 SNEGSKA (reference sequence). V lost 5 bases, J lost 5 bases, and 14 bases lay in between. CDR3 length: 13 amino acids. In DNA form, the CDR3 reads TGCAGTGCTCTCAGGAGGGGGGTAGATACGCAGTATTCT. Translated, it gives CSALRRGVDTQYS.

Comments on this clonotype: This may be a read error, as it is one base from a much larger clone. The genes are TRBV28 and TRBJ2-1; D gene uncertain. Germline CDR1 and CDR2: MDHEN and SYDVKM. Between the trimmed V and J ends, which lost 5 bases and 10 bases, there was a span of 12 bases. The CDR3 covers 12 residues. DNA for the CDR3: TGTGCCAGCAGTCCCTTTCACGGGGAGCAGTTCTTC. It yields the protein CASSPFHGEQFF.

This clonotype was counted at least ten times. V gene TRBV6-2 or TRBV6-3 combines with J gene TRBJ2-3; 16 bases align to TRBD2. V gave up 7 bases and J gave up 3 bases; unmatched junction bases: 10. This CDR3 region has 18 residues. CDR1 and CDR2 from the germline V gene are MNHEY and SVGEGT. The CDR3 spells CASTGLAGGPFGTDTQYF. The CDR3 region has the DNA TGTGCCAGCACGGGACTAGCGGGAGGGCCCTTTGGGACAGATACGCAGTATTTT.

There are a few counts of this clonotype. The rearrangement joins TRBV27 to TRBJ2-7; weak D call: TRBD2 (5 bases). The V end was cut by 6 bases, the J end by 0 bases, with 15 bases between. In germline, CDR1 is MNHEY, CDR2 SMNVEV (reference sequence). The CDR3 runs 15 residues. The CDR3 is CASSRSPGFSYEQYF. The CDR3 DNA reads TGTGCCAGCAGCCGAAGCCCGGGGTTCTCCTACGAGCAGTACTTC.

Only a few counts were recorded for this clonotype. The chain employs TRBV6-1 and TRBJ2-1, with TRBD1 matching over 9 bases. Germline lookup yields CDR1 MNHNS and CDR2 SASEGT. V shed 5 bases, J shed 0 bases, and the junction held 2 bases outside the gene matches. CDR3 size: 15 residues. The CDR3 DNA is TGTGCCAGCAGTCAGGGACAGGGCTCCTACAATGAGCAGTTCTTC. This encodes CASSQGQGSYNEQFF.

This clonotype was detected a few times. This rearrangement joins TRBV28 to TRBJ2-7; perhaps D is TRBD1 or TRBD2 (5 bases each). The CDR3 contains 13 residues. Germline values: CDR1 MDHEN, CDR2 SYDVKM. Trimming removed 3 bases from V and 4 bases from J, with 10 bases in between. The CDR3: CASSLGRQYEQYF. The CDR3 DNA follows: TGTGCCAGCAGTTTGGGACGGCAGTACGAGCAGTACTTC.

The chain has TRBV4-3 and TRBJ1-1; 7 bases align to TRBD1. CDR1 and CDR2 from the germline V gene are LGHNA and YSLEER. Germline trimming cut 8 bases from V and 0 bases from J; bases unmatched to any gene: 15. The CDR3 has 17 residues. In DNA form, the CDR3 reads TGCGCCAGCGAAGACGCCATTAGGACAGGCATGAACACTGAAGCTTTCTTT. Residues: CASEDAIRTGMNTEAFF.

This clonotype was detected ten times or more. This chain joins TRBV27 and TRBJ2-1, with TRBD2 identical over 9 bases. The CDR3 runs 14 residues. CDR1 and CDR2 from the germline V gene are MNHEY and SMNVEV (reference sequence). The ends lost 3 bases at V and 4 bases at J; junction bases unmatched: 1. The CDR3 reads CASSFAGGYNEQFF. The CDR3, as DNA: TGTGCCAGCAGTTTTGCGGGAGGGTACAATGAGCAGTTCTTC.

This clonotype showed up many times. This chain connects TRBV25-1 to TRBJ2-5; D remains ambiguous. The CDR3 extends over 15 amino acids. V was clipped by 3 bases and J by 3 bases, with 14 bases between them. Looked up from germline, CDR1 is MGHDK and CDR2 is SYGVNS. The CDR3 nucleotides are TGTGCCAGCAGTGATTCGTACCCTGACAAAGAGACCCAGTACTTC. It specifies CASSDSYPDKETQYF.

V usage is TRBV4-1 and J usage is TRBJ2-1, with 12 bases matching TRBD2. CDR1 is MGHRA, CDR2 YSYEKL, per germline. Germline trimming cut 1 base from V and 7 bases from J; bases unmatched to any gene: 8. This CDR3 region has 17 residues. In nucleotides, the CDR3 is TGCGCCAGCAGCCAAGTAAAGGGGCTAGCGGGAGGGAATGAGCAGTTCTTC. Amino acids: CASSQVKGLAGGNEQFF.

CDR3 in DNA: TGTGCCAGCAGTTTAAGGGACGATCCCCAGCATTTT. As protein: CASSLRDDPQHF. This sequence joins TRBV28 and TRBJ1-5, with TRBD1 as a possible D gene (5 bases). Germline V gives CDR1 MDHEN, CDR2 SYDVKM. There are 12 residues in the CDR3. V was pared by 2 bases and J by 10 bases, with 9 bases between.

With respect to this clonotype: This may stem from a read error, because a much larger clone lies one nucleotide away. The chain employs TRBV27 and TRBJ2-3, with D uncertain. The closer fit of TRBJ1-5 to the DNA end suggests the J call may be wrong. In germline, CDR1 is MNHEY, CDR2 SMNVEV (reference sequence). The CDR3 runs 14 residues. The CDR3 sequence: CASKPLGSTDTQHF. CDR3 DNA sequence: TGTGCTAGCAAGCCGTTGGGTTCCACAGATACGCAGCATTTT.

Of note for this clonotype: Possible read error: a much larger clone is one base away. The gene calls are TRBV27 and TRBJ1-6; 9 bases are shared with TRBD1. From germline, CDR1 is MNHEY and CDR2 SMNVEV (reference sequence). CDR3 size: 14 residues. CDR3 nucleotide sequence: TGTGCCAGCAGTTACGACAGGGGGAGTTCACCCTTCCACTTT. Translation gives CASSYDRGSSPFHF.

The chain recombines TRBV7-6 with TRBJ2-5; D gene unclear. Trimming stripped 0 bases from V and 4 bases from J, with 9 bases between. This CDR3 has 14 amino acids. The germline V gene has CDR1 SGHVS and CDR2 FNYEAQ. The CDR3 sequence is CASSLAGRLETQYF. The DNA for the CDR3 is TGTGCCAGCAGCTTAGCAGGTCGATTAGAGACCCAGTACTTC.

This clonotype appeared a single time. CDR3 sequence (DNA): TGTGCCAGCAGTTACTACGGGGGGACTCTTAGGGGTGGCAATCAGCCCCAGCATTTT. This gives the protein CASSYYGGTLRGGNQPQHF. The chain uses TRBV6-6 and TRBJ1-5, with D perhaps matching TRBD1 (5 bases). With 1 base removed from V and 2 bases from J, the gap between germline ends came to 21 bases. The CDR3 spans 19 residues. Germline V lookup: CDR1 MNHNY, CDR2 SVGAGI (reference sequence).

A remark on this clonotype: A read error may account for a junction end that differs from germline. The gene calls are TRBV19 and TRBJ1-1; D possibly corresponds to TRBD1 (5 bases). The CDR3 contains 13 residues. From germline, CDR1 is LNHDA and CDR2 SQIVND (reference sequence). CDR3 amino acids: CASSTQTATEALF. CDR3 sequence (DNA): TGTGCCAGTAGTACCCAGACAGCCACTGAAGCTCTCTTT.

Comments on this clonotype: A much larger clone differs from this one at a single base, so this may be a read error. V is TRBV6-2 or TRBV6-3 and J is TRBJ2-5; no reliable D call. The germline V gene has CDR1 MNHEY and CDR2 SVGEGT. V was trimmed by 2 bases and J by 1 base, leaving 11 bases between them. The CDR3 has 15 residues. The CDR3: CASSYPARCQETQYF. The CDR3 DNA is TGTGCCAGCAGTTACCCCGCCAGGTGCCAAGAGACCCAGTACTTC.

In the case of this clonotype: Germline and junction disagree at one end, which may indicate a read error. V is TRBV7-2 and J is TRBJ2-3; the match to TRBD2 covers 7 bases. CDR1 is SGHTA and CDR2 is FQGNSA in the germline V gene. CDR3 length: 15 amino acids. The CDR3 region is CASSLAASGTDTHYF. Here the CDR3 DNA reads TGTGCCAGCAGCTTGGCGGCTAGCGGTACAGATACGCATTATTTT.

The rearrangement joins TRBV27 to TRBJ2-1, with a possible D match to TRBD2 (6 bases). This CDR3 is 17 amino acids long. Trimming took 2 bases from V and 6 from J, leaving 20 bases between them. CDR1 MNHEY and CDR2 SMNVEV come from the germline V gene (reference sequence). The CDR3 is CASSLRSAGRSRNEQFF. For the CDR3, the DNA is TGTGCCAGCAGTTTACGGTCTGCGGGGAGAAGTCGCAATGAGCAGTTCTTC.

This chain connects TRBV7-2 to TRBJ2-5, with 7 bases aligning to TRBD1. The CDR3 has 14 residues. In germline, CDR1 is SGHTA, CDR2 FQGNSA. CDR3 loop: CATQQGVGGETQYF. The CDR3 DNA sequence: TGTGCGACTCAGCAGGGGGTCGGTGGTGAGACCCAGTACTTC.

CDR3 sequence: CASSQRRWSDPQKETQYF. CDR3 bases: TGTGCCAGCAGCCAACGCAGGTGGTCGGACCCCCAAAAAGAGACCCAGTACTTC. The rearrangement joins TRBV7-9 to TRBJ2-5; D gene unclear. V was cut by 5 bases and J by 3 bases, with 25 bases left in between. In germline, CDR1 is SEHNR, CDR2 FQNEAQ (reference sequence). There are 18 residues in the CDR3. Filled out from reference TRBV7-9 and TRBJ2-5, the complete variable domain reads DTGVSQNPRHKITKRGQNVTFRCDPISEHNRLYWYRQTLGQGPEFLTYFQNEAQLEKSRLLSDRFSAERPKGSFSTLEIQRTEQGDSAMYLCASSQRRWSDPQKETQYFGPGTRLLVL.

This clonotype was found many times. The rearrangement uses TRBV7-2 and TRBJ2-3; no clear D gene. Germline V gene sequence: CDR1 SGHTA, CDR2 FQGNSA. This CDR3 is built from 14 residues. Trimming removed 6 bases at V and 1 base at J, with 11 bases between. CDR3 nucleotides: TGTGCCAGCAGGAACAACCGGGGCACAGATACGCAGTATTTT. It yields the protein CASRNNRGTDTQYF.

The rearrangement uses TRBV20-1 and TRBJ2-5; the D gene is possibly TRBD2 (6 bases). This CDR3 comprises 15 residues. V shed 6 bases and J shed 4 bases, with 21 bases lying between them. Germline loops: CDR1 DFQATT, CDR2 SNEGSKA (reference sequence). Written as DNA, the CDR3 is TGCAGTGCCCTGTCTCCACGGGGGATAGGAGAGACCCAGTACTTC. Its translation is CSALSPRGIGETQYF.

This chain links TRBV7-2 with TRBJ2-7; D is possibly TRBD1 or TRBD2 (5 bases each). The J call may be mistaken, given a closer DNA end match to TRBJ2-1. The length of the CDR3 is 14 residues. Germline CDR1 reads SGHTA; CDR2 reads FQGNSA. The CDR3 coding sequence is TGTGCCAGCAGCCTTAGCAGGGAGCAATACGAGCAGTTCTTC. Its protein product is CASSLSREQYEQFF.

As for this clonotype: The germline gene is not matched at one end of the junction; a read error may be the cause. CDR3 nucleotides: TGCGCCAGCAGCCAAGGACTAGCGGGGGGGCTATACAATGAGAAGTTCTTC. Protein sequence: CASSQGLAGGLYNEKFF. The V gene is TRBV4-1, the J gene TRBJ2-1, with 14 bases aligning to TRBD2. Germline V CDR1 and CDR2: MGHRA, YSYEKL. The CDR3 has 17 residues.